This T cell receptor (beta chain) was sequenced during a study of blood T cell repertoires in COVID-19. Study overall: The samples span acute and convalescent COVID-19 from the United States, Italy and Spain. Sources were T cells, B-cell-depleted T cells, or PBMCs; the material itself was cDNA or gDNA.

Those designated as exposed participants met a COVID-19 case within 2 weeks before study entry. Per the study methods: The authors estimated nucleated cell counts from reference gene primer amplification. The assay was immunoSEQ multiplex PCR, and TCRdb's table has in-frame clones only and misses some. D and trimming come from the DNA, and the V and J calls and clone size come from that table. Here the sample spans around 200,000 clones, approximately 86% being singletons. Germline V gene data show CDR1 as MGHRA and CDR2 as YSYEKL. The CDR3 is 18 residues long. J lost 4 bases, V lost 0 bases, and 11 bases had no gene match.

Sample: PBMCs or T cells enriched from blood (not recorded which). The chain recombines TRBV4-1 with TRBJ2-7, with 11 bases that match TRBD2. The receptor was derived from a woman in her 30s who had been exposed to COVID-19. The CDR3 protein is CASSQETSGVWGHYEQYF. CDR3 sequence (DNA): TGCGCCAGCAGCCAAGAGACTAGCGGGGTTTGGGGCCATTACGAGCAGTACTTC.